Only one count was recorded for the clone carrying this T cell receptor (beta chain). Germline CDR1 and CDR2: MDHEN and SYDVKM. V was pared by 7 bases and J by 8 bases, with 12 bases between. This CDR3 contains 12 residues. Deep-level assay runs were performed. Methods used by the authors: Junction-only immunoSEQ data arrived without quality scores, meaning filtering differed. Profiled with immunoSEQ multiplex PCR; TCRdb holds only in-frame clones, not every one. V and J calls and clone size are as listed in that table; D and trimming were resolved from the DNA. In the table there are about 2.4 million clones, over 85% of which are singletons. This sample is drawn from a study of shared clonotypes between healthy human individuals. Across the whole study: The study enrolled two women and three men aged 18 to 49. CD8 memory received one plate per donor, CD8 naive two, CD4 memory three and CD4 naive three.

Sequenced: naive CD4+ T cells from PBMCs. Sample subset: CD45RA+ positively selected. The J gene is TRBJ2-1, the V gene TRBV28; TRBD2 might be the D (6 bases). The TCR sequence derives from a man aged 18 to 35 in good health. Some clones in this sample may be carry-over from other donors' samples. Written as DNA, the CDR3 is TGTGCCAGCAACCAACTAGCTGATGAGCAGTTCTTC. This codes for CASNQLADEQFF.